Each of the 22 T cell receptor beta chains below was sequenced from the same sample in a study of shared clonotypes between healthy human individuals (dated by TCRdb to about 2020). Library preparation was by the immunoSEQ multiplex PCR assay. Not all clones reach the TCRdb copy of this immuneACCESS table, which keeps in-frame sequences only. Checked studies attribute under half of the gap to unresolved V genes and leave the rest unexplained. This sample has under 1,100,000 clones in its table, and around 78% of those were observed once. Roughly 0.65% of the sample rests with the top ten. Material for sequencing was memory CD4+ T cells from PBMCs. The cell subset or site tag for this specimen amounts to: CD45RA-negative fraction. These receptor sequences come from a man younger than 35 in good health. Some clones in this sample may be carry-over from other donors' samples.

The CDR3 bases are TGTGCCAGCAGTTCCAGGTCCTCTGGAAACACCATATATTTT. It is translated as CASSSRSSGNTIYF. The chain employs TRBV6-5 and TRBJ1-3; D is unresolved. In germline, CDR1 is MNHEY, CDR2 SVGAGI. Trimming removed 4 bases from V and 0 bases from J, with 7 bases in between. CDR3 length: 14 amino acids.

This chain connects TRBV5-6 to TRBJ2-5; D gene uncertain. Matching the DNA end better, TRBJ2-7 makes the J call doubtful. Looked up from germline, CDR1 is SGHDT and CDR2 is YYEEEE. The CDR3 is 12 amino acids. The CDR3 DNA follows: TGTGCCAGCAGCTTGGAACTCTCCGAGCAGTACTTC. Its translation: CASSLELSEQYF.

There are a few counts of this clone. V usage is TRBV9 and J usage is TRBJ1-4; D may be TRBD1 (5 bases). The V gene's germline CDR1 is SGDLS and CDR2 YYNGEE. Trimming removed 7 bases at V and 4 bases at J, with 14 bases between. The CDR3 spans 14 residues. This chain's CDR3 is CASVRGNCNEKLFF. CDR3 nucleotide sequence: TGTGCCAGCGTACGGGGGAATTGTAATGAAAAACTGTTTTTT.

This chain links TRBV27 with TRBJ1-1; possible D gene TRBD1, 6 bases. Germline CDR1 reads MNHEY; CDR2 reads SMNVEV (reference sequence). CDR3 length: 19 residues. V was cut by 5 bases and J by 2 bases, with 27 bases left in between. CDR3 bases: TGTGCCAGCAGTCCCAACCCATATGGACAGTTCCTCATCAACACTGAAGCTTTCTTT. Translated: CASSPNPYGQFLINTEAFF.

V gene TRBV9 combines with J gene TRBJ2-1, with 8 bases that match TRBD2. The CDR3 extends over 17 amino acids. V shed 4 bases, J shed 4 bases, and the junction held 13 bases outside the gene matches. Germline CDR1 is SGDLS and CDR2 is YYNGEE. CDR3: CASSFPPGGPKYNEQFF. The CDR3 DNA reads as TGTGCCAGCAGCTTTCCCCCGGGGGGGCCGAAATACAATGAGCAGTTCTTC.

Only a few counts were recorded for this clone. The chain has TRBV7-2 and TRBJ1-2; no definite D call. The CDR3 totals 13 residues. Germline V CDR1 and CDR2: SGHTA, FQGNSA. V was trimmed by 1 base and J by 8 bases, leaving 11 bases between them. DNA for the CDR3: TGTGCCAGCAGCTTAGAGGCATGGAGCGGCTACACCTTC. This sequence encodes CASSLEAWSGYTF.

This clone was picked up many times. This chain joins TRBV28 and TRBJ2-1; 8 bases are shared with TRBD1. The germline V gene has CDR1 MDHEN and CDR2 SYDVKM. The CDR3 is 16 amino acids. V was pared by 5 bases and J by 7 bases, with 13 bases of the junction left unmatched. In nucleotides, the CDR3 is TGTGCCAGCAGTCCACAACCCGGACAGGGAAGGAATGAGCAGTTCTTC. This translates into CASSPQPGQGRNEQFF.

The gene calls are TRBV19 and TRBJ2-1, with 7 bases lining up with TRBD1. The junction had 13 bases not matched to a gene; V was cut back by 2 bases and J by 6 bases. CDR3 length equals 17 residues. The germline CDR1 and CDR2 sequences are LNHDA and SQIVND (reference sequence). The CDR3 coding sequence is TGTGCCAGTAGTATAAATAGGGGGCTGACGAGAGGCAATGAGCAGTTCTTC. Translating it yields CASSINRGLTRGNEQFF.

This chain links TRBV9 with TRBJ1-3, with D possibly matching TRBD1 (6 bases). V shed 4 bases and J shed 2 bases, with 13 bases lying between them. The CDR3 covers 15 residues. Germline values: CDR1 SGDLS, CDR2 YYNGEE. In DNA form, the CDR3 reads TGTGCCAGCAGCCCCGGGGGGCTCGCTGGAAACACCATATATTTT. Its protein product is CASSPGGLAGNTIYF. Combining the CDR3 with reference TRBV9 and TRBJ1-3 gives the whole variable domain DSGVTQTPKHLITATGQRVTLRCSPRSGDLSVYWYQQSLDQGLQFLIQYYNGEERAKGNILERFSAQQFPDLHSELNLSSLELGDSALYFCASSPGGLAGNTIYFGEGSWLTVV.

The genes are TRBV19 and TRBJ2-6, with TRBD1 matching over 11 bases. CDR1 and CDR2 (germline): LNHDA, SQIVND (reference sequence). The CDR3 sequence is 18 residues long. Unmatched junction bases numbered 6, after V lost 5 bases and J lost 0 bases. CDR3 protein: CASSYSGTGGSGANVLTF. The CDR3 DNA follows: TGTGCCAGTAGTTACTCCGGGACAGGGGGCTCTGGGGCCAACGTCCTGACTTTC.

CDR3 protein: CASSYSIPRQYNQPQHF. The CDR3, as DNA: TGTGCCAGCAGTTACTCGATCCCTCGACAGTACAATCAGCCCCAGCATTTT. The V and J genes are TRBV6-7 and TRBJ1-5; D is perhaps TRBD1 (5 bases). TRBV6-7 is an ORF, and what it does is uncertain. This CDR3 has 17 amino acids. V lost 0 bases and J lost 3, with 15 bases in between.

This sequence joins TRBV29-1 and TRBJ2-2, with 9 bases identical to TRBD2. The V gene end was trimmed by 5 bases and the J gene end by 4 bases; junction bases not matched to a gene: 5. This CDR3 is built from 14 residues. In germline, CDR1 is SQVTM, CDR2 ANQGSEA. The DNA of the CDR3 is TGCAGCGTTATGGGACTAGCAAGCACCGGGGAGCTGTTTTTT. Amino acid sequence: CSVMGLASTGELFF.

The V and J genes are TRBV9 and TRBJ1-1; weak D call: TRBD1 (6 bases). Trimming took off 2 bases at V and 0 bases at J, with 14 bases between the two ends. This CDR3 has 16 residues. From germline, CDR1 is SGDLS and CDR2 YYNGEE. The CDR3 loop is CASSVTAGHLNTEAFF. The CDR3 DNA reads TGTGCCAGCAGCGTGACTGCGGGACACTTGAACACTGAAGCTTTCTTT.

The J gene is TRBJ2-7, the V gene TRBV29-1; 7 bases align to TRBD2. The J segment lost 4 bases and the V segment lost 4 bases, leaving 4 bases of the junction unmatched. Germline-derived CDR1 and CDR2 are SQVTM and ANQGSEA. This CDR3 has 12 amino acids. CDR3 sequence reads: CSVVAGVYEQYF. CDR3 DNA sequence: TGCAGCGTTGTGGCGGGAGTTTACGAGCAGTACTTC.

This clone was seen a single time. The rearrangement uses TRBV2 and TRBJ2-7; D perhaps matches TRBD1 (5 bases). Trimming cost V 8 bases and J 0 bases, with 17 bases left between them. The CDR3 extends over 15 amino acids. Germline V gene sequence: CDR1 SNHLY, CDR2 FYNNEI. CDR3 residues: CASVEDARGSYEQYF. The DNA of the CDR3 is TGTGCCAGCGTCGAGGACGCAAGGGGCTCCTACGAGCAGTACTTC.

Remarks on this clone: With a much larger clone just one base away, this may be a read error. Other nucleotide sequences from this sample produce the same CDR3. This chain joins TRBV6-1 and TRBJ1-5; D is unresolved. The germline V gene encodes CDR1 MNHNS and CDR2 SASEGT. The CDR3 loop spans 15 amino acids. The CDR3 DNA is TGTGCCAGCCAAATAGGAATTGATGGCAACCAGCCCCAGCATTTT. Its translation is CASQIGIDGNQPQHF.

The CDR3 nucleotides read TGTGCCAGCAGTTACTGGGACAGGGGAAGCACAGATACGCAGTATTTT. Protein sequence: CASSYWDRGSTDTQYF. The genes are TRBV6-6 and TRBJ2-3; 10 bases line up with TRBD1. From germline, CDR1 is MNHNY and CDR2 SVGAGI (reference sequence). Trimming removed 1 base from V and 0 bases from J; junction bases left unmatched: 1. The CDR3 loop spans 16 amino acids.

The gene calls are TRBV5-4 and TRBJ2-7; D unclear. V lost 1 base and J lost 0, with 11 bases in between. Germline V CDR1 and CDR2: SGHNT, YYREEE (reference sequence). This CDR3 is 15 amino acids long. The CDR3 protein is CASSLRQPSSYEQYF. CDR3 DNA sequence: TGTGCCAGCAGCTTGAGGCAGCCGAGCTCCTACGAGCAGTACTTC. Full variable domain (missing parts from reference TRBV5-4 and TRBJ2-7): ETGVTQSPTHLIKTRGQQVTLRCSSQSGHNTVSWYQQALGQGPQFIFQYYREEENGRGNFPPRFSGLQFPNYSSELNVNALELDDSALYLCASSLRQPSSYEQYFGPGTRLTVT.

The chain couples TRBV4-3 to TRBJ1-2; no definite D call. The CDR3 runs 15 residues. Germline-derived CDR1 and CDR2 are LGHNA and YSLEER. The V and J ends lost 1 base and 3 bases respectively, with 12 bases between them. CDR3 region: CASSQGTKPDYGYTF. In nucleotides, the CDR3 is TGCGCCAGCAGCCAAGGGACCAAACCGGACTATGGCTACACCTTC.

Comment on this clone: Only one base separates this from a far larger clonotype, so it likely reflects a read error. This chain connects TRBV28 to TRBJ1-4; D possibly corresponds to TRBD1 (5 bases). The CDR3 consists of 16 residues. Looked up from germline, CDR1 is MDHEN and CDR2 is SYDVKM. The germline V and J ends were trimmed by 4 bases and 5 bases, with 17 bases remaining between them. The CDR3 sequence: CASSSTRTWGNEKLFF. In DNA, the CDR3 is TGTGCCAGCAGTTCGACGAGGACATGGGGGAATGAAAAACTGTTTTTT.

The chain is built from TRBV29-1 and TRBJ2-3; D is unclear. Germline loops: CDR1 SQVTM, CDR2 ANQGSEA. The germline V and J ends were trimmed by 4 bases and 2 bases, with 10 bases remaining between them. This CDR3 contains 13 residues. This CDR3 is CSVGRQDTDTQYF. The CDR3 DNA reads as TGCAGCGTTGGCCGACAAGACACAGATACGCAGTATTTT.

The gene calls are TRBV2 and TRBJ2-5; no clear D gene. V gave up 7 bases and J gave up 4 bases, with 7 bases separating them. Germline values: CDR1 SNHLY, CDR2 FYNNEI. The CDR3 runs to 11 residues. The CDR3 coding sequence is TGTGCCAGCACCTCGGGAGAGACCCAGTACTTC. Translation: CASTSGETQYF.